The next 14 T cell receptor beta chains were all read from a single sample in a study of blood T cell repertoires in COVID-19. Sequenced by immunoSEQ multiplex PCR; TCRdb stores in-frame clones only, minus some. The sample lists roughly 400,000 clones, roughly 90% occurring once. The sample taken for sequencing was PBMCs or T cells enriched from blood (not recorded which). Receptors were obtained from a woman between 40 and 55 years old who had been exposed to COVID-19.

The chain joins TRBV18 to TRBJ2-1; 7 nucleotides agree with TRBD1. The germline gives CDR1 KGHSH, CDR2 LQKENI. The CDR3 totals 13 residues. Trimming at V came to 4 bases and at J to 8 bases, leaving 5 bases not matched to a gene. The CDR3 reads CASSRGQEYEQFF. In DNA form, the CDR3 reads TGTGCCAGCTCACGAGGACAGGAATATGAGCAGTTCTTC.

V and J are TRBV7-9 and TRBJ2-4; 13 positions agree with TRBD2. CDR3 length: 19 residues. The germline CDR1 and CDR2 sequences are SEHNR and FQNEAQ (reference sequence). V shed 5 bases and J 2 bases; nucleotides not matched to a gene: 12. The CDR3 region is CASSTTSGRALLSKNIQYF. In DNA form, the CDR3 reads TGTGCCAGCAGCACCACTAGCGGGAGGGCCCTCTTGTCCAAAAACATTCAGTACTTC.

The genes are TRBV7-2 and TRBJ2-3, with 8 bases identical to TRBD1. The CDR3 loop spans 16 amino acids. Germline CDR1 and CDR2: SGHTA and FQGNSA. With V trimmed by 2 bases and J by 0 bases, 4 bases remained unmatched. CDR3 residues: CASSLQGAPSTDTQYF. CDR3 DNA: TGTGCCAGCAGCTTACAGGGGGCACCGAGCACAGATACGCAGTATTTT.

The rearrangement joins TRBV27 to TRBJ1-2, with TRBD1 matching 10 bases. The CDR3 consists of 15 residues. After removal of 6 bases from V and 4 bases from J, the junction contained 8 bases not matched to a gene. Germline lookup yields CDR1 MNHEY and CDR2 SMNVEV (reference sequence). The CDR3 coding sequence is TGTGCCAGCAGAAAACCGGGACAGGGGTCCTATGGCTACACCTTC. Translating it yields CASRKPGQGSYGYTF.

V gene TRBV6-2 or TRBV6-3 combines with J gene TRBJ1-2; 7 positions match TRBD1. Trimming removed 4 bases from V and 0 bases from J; junction bases left unmatched: 11. In germline, CDR1 is MNHEY, CDR2 SVGEGT. The CDR3 covers 17 residues. This CDR3 reads CASSFETGVTTNYGYTF. As DNA, the CDR3 is TGTGCCAGCAGTTTCGAAACAGGGGTGACAACTAACTATGGCTACACCTTC.

The chain joins TRBV7-2 to TRBJ1-6; 8 positions match TRBD1. This CDR3 has 15 amino acids. Germline lookup yields CDR1 SGHTA and CDR2 FQGNSA. V dropped 2 bases and J dropped 9; count of bases not matched to a gene: 6. In DNA, the CDR3 is TGTGCCAGCAGCTTAACGGCAGGGGGCTCTTCACCCCTCCACTTT. Translation gives CASSLTAGGSSPLHF.

J is TRBJ1-1 and V is TRBV2; D perhaps matches TRBD1 (6 bases). The germline V and J ends were trimmed by 7 bases and 1 base, with 13 bases remaining between them. This CDR3 has 14 residues. Germline V gene data show CDR1 as SNHLY and CDR2 as FYNNEI. The CDR3 reads CASKGGLTNTEAFF. In DNA form, the CDR3 reads TGTGCCAGCAAGGGGGGGCTCACGAACACTGAAGCTTTCTTT.

The CDR3 nucleotides are TGTGCCAGCAGCAAAGATGAGGGCAAACTTCATCCAACCCTCAATCAGCCCCAGCATTTT. It codes for CASSKDEGKLHPTLNQPQHF. The chain employs TRBV21-1 and TRBJ1-5. TRBV21-1 is reported as a pseudogene. The CDR3 contains 20 residues.

This chain uses TRBV7-2 with TRBJ2-6, with a weak D call TRBD1 (5 bases). The germline gives CDR1 SGHTA, CDR2 FQGNSA. V shed 1 base and J shed 1 base, with 17 bases lying between them. This CDR3 spans 19 amino acids. The CDR3 region is CASSLGLGPRSSGANVLTF. CDR3 nucleotides: TGTGCCAGCAGCTTAGGATTGGGGCCACGTTCATCTGGGGCCAACGTCCTGACTTTC.

This chain uses TRBV5-1 with TRBJ1-2, with TRBD1 matching 8 bases. The V gene end was trimmed by 5 bases and the J gene end by 2 bases; junction bases not matched to a gene: 8. The CDR3 is 15 amino acids. Germline V lookup: CDR1 SGHRS, CDR2 YFSETQ. The CDR3 here is CASSSGQGSNYGYTF. In nucleotides, the CDR3 is TGCGCCAGCAGTTCCGGACAGGGCTCAAACTATGGCTACACCTTC.

The chain combines TRBV2 with TRBJ1-2; D remains ambiguous. The CDR3 spans 15 residues. Germline assignment: CDR1 SNHLY and CDR2 FYNNEI. Trimming shortened V by 0 bases and J by 4 bases, and 12 bases separated the two germline ends. The CDR3 reads CASSEATGKAYGYTF. The CDR3 nucleotides read TGTGCCAGCAGTGAAGCGACGGGGAAGGCCTATGGCTACACCTTC.

Written as DNA, the CDR3 is TGTGCCAGCAGCGCGTATGAGGGATCGGGGGGCTACACCTTC. This codes for CASSAYEGSGGYTF. The rearrangement links TRBV7-9 to TRBJ1-2, with unresolved D. CDR1 is SEHNR, CDR2 FQNEAQ, per germline (reference sequence). The V gene lost 5 bases and the J gene lost 8 bases, with 18 bases spanning the gap. This CDR3 has 14 residues.

This clone was counted a few times. The chain couples TRBV11-2 to TRBJ2-2, with 7 bases aligning to TRBD1. The CDR3 contains 16 residues. V dropped 4 bases and J dropped 1; count of bases not matched to a gene: 6. The germline CDR1 and CDR2 sequences are SGHAT and FQNNGV. CDR3 loop: CASSSRDRKNTGELFF. The CDR3 region has the DNA TGTGCCAGCAGCTCGAGGGACAGAAAGAACACCGGGGAGCTGTTTTTT.

This clone was detected a few times. The chain recombines TRBV24-1 with TRBJ1-2, with D perhaps matching TRBD1 (5 bases). V shed 3 bases and J shed 7 bases, with 17 bases lying between them. CDR3 size: 15 residues. The V gene's germline CDR1 is KGHDR and CDR2 SFDVKD. In DNA, the CDR3 is TGTGCCACCAGTGATACAGGTGATCGGGCCTCTGGCTACACCTTC. Its protein is CATSDTGDRASGYTF.